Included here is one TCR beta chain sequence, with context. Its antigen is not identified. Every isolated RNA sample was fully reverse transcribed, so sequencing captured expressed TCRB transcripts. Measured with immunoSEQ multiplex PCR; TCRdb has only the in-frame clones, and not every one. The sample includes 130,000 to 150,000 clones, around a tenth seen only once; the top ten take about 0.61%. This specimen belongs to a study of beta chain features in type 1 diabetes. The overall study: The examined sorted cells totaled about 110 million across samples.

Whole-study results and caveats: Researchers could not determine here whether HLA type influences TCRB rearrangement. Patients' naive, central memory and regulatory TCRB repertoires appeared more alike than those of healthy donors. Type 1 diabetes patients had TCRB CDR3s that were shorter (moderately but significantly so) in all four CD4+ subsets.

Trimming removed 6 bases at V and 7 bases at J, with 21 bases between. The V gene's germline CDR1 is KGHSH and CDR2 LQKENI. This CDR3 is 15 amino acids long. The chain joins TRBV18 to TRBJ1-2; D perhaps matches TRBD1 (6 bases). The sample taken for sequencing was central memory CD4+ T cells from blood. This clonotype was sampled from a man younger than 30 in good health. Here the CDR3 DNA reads TGTGCCAGCTCCACAGACCAACAGGGCCCCGGTGGCTACACCTTC. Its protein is CASSTDQQGPGGYTF.